The entry below gives a single TCR beta chain sequence along with its context. Which antigen it targets is not known. One base away there is no much larger clone; base qualities are not given. The germline V gene (reference sequence) gives CDR1 as SEHNR and CDR2 as FQNEAQ. From the cysteine up to the phenylalanine, the CDR3 has a length of 14 residues. CDR3 DNA only is kept here, 42 bases in frame from base 1. V lost 5 bases and J lost 7 bases, and the count of bases not matched to a germline gene is 10. The library was made by the immunoSEQ multiplex PCR assay. For the multiplex PCR, a mixture combining 60 forward primers for TCR Vbeta segments and 13 reverse primers for TCR Jbeta segments was used. The CDR3 region of rearranged TCR beta genes was amplified from genomic DNA with a multiplex PCR assay. The Illumina HiSeq System was used to sequence the amplified TCR beta libraries as 87-base-pair reads. As for how the authors treated the data: In a later analysis, tens of millions of unique TCR beta chains were counted across the 650 to 750 repertoires, and roughly 10 million of these chains were shared by at least two donors. A nearest-neighbor algorithm error-corrected the raw reads and collapsed the reads into unique sequences, merging closely related sequences to remove PCR and sequencing errors. CDR3 sequences were aligned to IMGT reference sequences to assign V, D and J gene segments. For a sequence to be retained, a match of at least six nucleotides to both a V gene segment and a J gene segment was required. Rearrangements were called productive when the CDR3 lacked stop codons and stayed in frame with V and J; all others were non-productive. CDR3 was defined by IMGT convention, running from the second conserved V-encoded cysteine to the conserved J-encoded phenylalanine. The earlier analysis of some 580 of the donors excluded any sequence lacking an unambiguous match to a single V gene segment. In an earlier analysis of a few hundred of the donors, V segments were called functional above 56.7% productive rearrangements and were called segregating when the between-donor standard deviation exceeded 5%. A statistical classification framework was developed to diagnose cytomegalovirus status using the catalog of TCR beta chain sequences. V and J gene assignment, in a later analysis, came from comparing TCR nucleotide sequences with IMGT/GENE-DB human TR gene sequences. In a later analysis, CDR3 sequences and most-parsimonious VDJ recombination scenarios were assigned using the TCRdist pipeline. In a later analysis, every TCR beta chain was defined by the combination of its CDR3 amino acid sequence and its V-gene family, and reads without a unique V-gene family were dropped. As a way to deal with suspected cross-contamination and a sequencing artifact, a later analysis dropped 450 to 700 nucleotide sequences that were highly shared and had low generation probability. In a later analysis, a clonal expansion index was calculated for each public chain from normalized within-repertoire ranks of inferred template counts. In a later analysis, generation probabilities were computed with a VDJ recombination model fitted to out-of-frame rearrangements, and the resulting probabilities were checked against IGoR. Hypergeometric tests were used in a later analysis to score TCR-TCR, TCR-HLA and TCR-CMV co-occurrence, with a repertoire-size bias correction applied to the TCR pairs. A later analysis estimated false discovery rates by permuting HLA or CMV assignments 20 times. In a later analysis, co-occurring TCRs were grouped with DBSCAN, and TCRdist sequence similarity was added when clustering was performed within HLA-allele-positive subsets. Repertoires with fewer than 30,000 or more than 120,000 public chains were left out of co-occurrence clustering, as were a few repertoires with anomalous nucleotide sharing. Not all clones reach the TCRdb copy of this immuneACCESS table, which keeps in-frame sequences only. Checked studies attribute under half of the gap to unresolved V genes and leave the rest unexplained. The D gene and trimming were derived from the DNA, and the V and J assignments and clone size from that table. The sample includes around 54,000 clones, with approximately 77% observed a single time. Roughly 3% of the sample comes from the top ten.

These data are taken from a study of cytomegalovirus exposure and HLA in healthy donors listed by TCRdb under 2017. Concerning the study at large: In an earlier analysis of about 560 of the donors, 276 Gb of sequence data and roughly 100 million unique TCR beta sequences from about 190 million T cells were reported. A later genetic analysis used genome-wide SNP genotypes for about 60% of the 666 donors, treating that subset as a discovery cohort. Across about 380 genotyped donors of the cohort, an average of about 240,000 unique TCR beta nucleotide sequences per donor were sequenced, and roughly 20% of those sequences were non-productive. The study used immunosequencing to profile the T cell repertoires of 670 or so subjects and linked those repertoires to cytomegalovirus serostatus. The study aimed to test whether cataloging public T cell receptors could reveal signatures of past pathogen exposure. A later analysis re-analyzed previously published TCR beta repertoires from hundreds of donors and added high-resolution HLA genotyping to study TCR occurrence patterns. HLA typing covered class I and class II loci at four-digit resolution. About five DR-DQ haplotypes were handled as single units for association and clustering because linkage in the cohort was strong. The number of typed donors differed by locus: roughly 629-640 for A, B, C, DRB1 and DQB1; 500 to 550 for DQA1; 606 for DPA1; and roughly 490 for DPB1. Of the roughly 390 genotyped donors, approximately 80% fell in the genetic ancestry cluster associated with self-reported Caucasian donors. Along with the approximately 700-subject first cohort, a separate validation cohort of some 130 different subjects was used. All discovery cohort repertoires had been generated on a single sequencing platform. Donor age, sex, ethnicity and CMV serostatus were collected together with the repertoire data. About 300 gigabases of sequencing data and tens of millions of unique TCR sequences were included in an early release covering several hundred HLA-typed donors. In the later analysis, no new phenotypic data were used to find candidate immune exposures; instead, reliance was placed on TCR beta sequences and their occurrence across donors. In an earlier analysis of a few hundred of the donors, high-throughput TCR beta sequencing was used to judge whether each TCR beta V gene segment behaved as functional or pseudogenic. High-throughput TCR immunosequencing, statistical association of individual TCRs with disease status, and machine learning were combined to predict cytomegalovirus infection status.

Summary of the overall study and its limitations: Sequencing depth was assumed to be roughly uniform across donors in the presence/absence analyses, though that assumption may not hold. The authors suggested that the approach could potentially be extended to other disease states and immunological phenotypes. Because HLA typing was missing for some donors at each locus, association tests included only the typed subset. Strong co-occurrence of HLA alleles, especially DR and DQ, made assigning TCR associations to individual alleles difficult. In this cohort, only TCR beta chains were sequenced, and detectable features were limited by the absence of alpha or paired-chain data. The only immune exposure information available for the cohort was CMV serostatus. Because counts were too low, about 15 rarely observed V segments, including chromosome 9 orphons, were left out of the earlier analysis of some 600 of the donors. Most TCR sequences were seen in very few donors, while some public TCRs were found in many individuals. Three of the identified cytomegalovirus-associated TCR beta chains were confirmed in vitro to be specific for cytomegalovirus antigens. Specific HLA alleles were associated with 18,000 or so TCR beta sequences at a false discovery rate of 0.05 in a later analysis. The sequencing pipeline was judged likely to have produced a cluster of highly shared sequence variants as a technical artifact. Correlated functional status among segregating V segments might reflect linkage disequilibrium, but an unknown experimental factor could not be ruled out. In a later analysis, several top co-occurrence clusters were reported to appear linked to parvovirus B19, influenza, CMV and Epstein-Barr virus. The study gave a list of 150 to 200 TCR beta chains associated with cytomegalovirus. According to a later analysis, most CMV-associated TCR beta chains appeared to be HLA-restricted, and the HLA associations seemed to be driven largely by CMV exposure. In a later analysis, HLA-associated TCR beta chains were found to be more clonally expanded and to have lower generation probabilities than equally common non-associated chains. A later genetic analysis reported fewer N-insertions in productive TCRs among donors in an Asian-associated ancestry cluster than the roughly 700-donor mean. The 87-base-pair reads could not distinguish some IMGT-functional V segments, including TRBV6-2 and TRBV6-3, so those segments were excluded. In a later genetic analysis, a missense DCLRE1C variant was associated with V-gene and J-gene trimming of TCR beta chains, and the association was replicated in an independent cohort. Broadly in line with IMGT annotations, most TCR beta V segments showed up in productive rearrangements about 87% or about 30% of the time in an earlier analysis of approximately 640 of the donors. A further reported finding was that TCR beta sequences accurately predicted the HLA-A and HLA-B alleles for most subjects in the first cohort. A later analysis found that TCR association rates varied across HLA loci, with DRB1 alleles showing the most associated TCRs and HLA-C alleles the fewest. Cytomegalovirus status was reported to be diagnosed by the classifier with high specificity and sensitivity in both the original and validation cohorts.

The cohort comprised around 700 healthy bone marrow donors. At the time of sampling, every cohort member was nominally healthy, though immune exposures that went unrecorded were likely present. The donor was CMV seronegative and was included in the group of 352 seronegative cohort members. A peripheral blood sample was provided by each donor, and peripheral blood mononuclear cells were used for TCR beta sequencing. The Qiagen DNeasy Blood Extraction Kit was used to extract genomic DNA from the blood cell samples. The chain was built from TRBV7-9 and TRBJ1-2; 7 nucleotides in the junction match TRBD1. The TCR was taken from a woman aged 18-35 years in good health and CMV-seronegative. Sequenced input: PBMCs. The CDR3 protein sequence reads: CASSPPGRGFGYTF. The nucleotides are TGTGCCAGCAGCCCCCCGGGCAGGGGGTTTGGCTACACCTTC.